This T cell receptor beta chain derives from a study of read filtering for tumor transcriptome and immune sequencing. Turning to the study itself: The cohort had about 16 men and approximately 13 women aged about 47 to 80, mean around 66 years. Revised staging placed eight or nine patients in R-ISS I, 15 to 20 in II, six or seven in III. General study points: Compared with RNA-seq, IR-seq gave much higher clonotype depth and reliability. Dropping single-read clonotypes raised IR-seq and RNA-seq shared-clonotype correlation.

From 300 to 400 ng of RNA, a library with molecular barcoded alpha/delta and beta/gamma adaptors was made. TCRdb re-analysed the reads in MiXCR, keeping a single row per CDR3 protein. The profile covers about 6,000 distinct CDR3 sequences, with 23% appearing a single time and under 50% taken by the ten largest. The table lists this clonotype with many counts. What it binds is unknown. The V gene's germline CDR1 is SNHLY and CDR2 FYNNEI. The CDR3 has 13 amino acids. V gave up 6 bases and J gave up 7 bases; unmatched junction bases: 5. The genes are TRBV2 and TRBJ1-4, with TRBD1 matching 7 bases. The sequenced sample consisted of a population of CD138-negative cells sorted from bone marrow. The sequence came from a donor over 35 with multiple myeloma. The CDR3 nucleotides read TGTGCCAGCAGCTCCGGACAGGCTGAAAAACTGTTTTTT. As protein: CASSSGQAEKLFF.